The clone carrying this T cell receptor beta chain has just a few counts. CDR1 is ENHRY, CDR2 SYGVKD, per germline. This CDR3 contains 15 residues. Trimming took 6 bases from V and 4 from J; bases not matched to a gene: 9. This specimen belongs to a study of T cell repertoires in cytomegalovirus infection. Using its own MiXCR run on the reads, TCRdb lists one record per CDR3 protein. Among some 300,000 distinct CDR3 sequences listed, about a sixth were seen once. The clonotype was recovered from a human donor in good health (CMV status not recorded). Some clones in this sample may be carry-over from other donors' samples. The material sequenced was PBMCs. V and J are TRBV10-3 and TRBJ2-7; 10 bases agree with TRBD1. CDR3 in DNA: TGTGCCATCAGAGGTCAGACAGGGGGCGATTACGAGCAGTACTTC. It translates to CAIRGQTGGDYEQYF.